The T cell receptor beta chain described here comes from a study of T-cell memory formation after mild COVID-19. Study in general: TCR clusters mostly belonged to single donors.

Trimming removed 4 bases from V and 4 bases from J, with 13 bases in between. The CDR3 runs 15 residues. Germline CDR1 SEHNR, CDR2 FQNEAQ (reference sequence). Constant-segment primers and 5'RACE yielded cDNA libraries for TCR alpha and TCR beta, each carrying sample barcodes and UMIs. Via MiXCR, TCRdb re-called the 5' RACE reads, giving one row per CDR3 protein. The repertoire holds 400,000 to 500,000 distinct CDR3 sequences, about 19% seen once, with around 8% in the top ten. The source is an adult woman who had mild COVID-19 (a few samples of this study predate the infection). Cell type and time point are not known. This chain uses TRBV7-9 with TRBJ1-4; no definite D call. The sequenced sample consisted of PBMCs or a T cell subset sorted from them (not recorded which). CDR3 sequence: CASSSLQGFNEKLFF. The CDR3 DNA sequence: TGTGCCAGCAGCTCCCTACAAGGGTTTAATGAAAAACTGTTTTTT.